This TCR beta chain is from a study of blood T cell repertoires in COVID-19. Study-level background: Donors in the United States, Italy and Spain gave samples during acute or convalescent COVID-19. PBMCs, B-cell-depleted T cells, or T cells provided the cDNA or gDNA that made up the material.

Germline CDR1 and CDR2: SGHTA and FQGTGA. Trimming cost V 4 bases and J 7 bases, with 8 bases left between them. The CDR3 consists of 11 residues. TCRdb's copy holds only in-frame clones and misses some; the assay was immunoSEQ multiplex PCR. The sample lists around 42,000 clones, around 90% occurring once. The sequencing sample was made of peripheral blood. The source is a human donor in a cohort sampled during active COVID-19. The gene calls are TRBV7-3 and TRBJ2-7; the D is unclear. The DNA of the CDR3 is TGTGCCAGCAGCTACGTGCGGGAGCAGTACTTC. Protein product: CASSYVREQYF.